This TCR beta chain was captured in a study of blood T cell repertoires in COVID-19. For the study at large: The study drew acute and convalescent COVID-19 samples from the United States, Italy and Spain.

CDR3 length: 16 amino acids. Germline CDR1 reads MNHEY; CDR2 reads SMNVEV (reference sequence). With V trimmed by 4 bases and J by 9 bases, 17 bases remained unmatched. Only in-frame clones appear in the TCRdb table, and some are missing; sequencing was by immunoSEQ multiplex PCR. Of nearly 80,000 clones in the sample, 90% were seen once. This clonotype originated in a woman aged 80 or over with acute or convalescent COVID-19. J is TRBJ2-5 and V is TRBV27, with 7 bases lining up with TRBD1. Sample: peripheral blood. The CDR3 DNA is TGTGCCAGCAGTTCATATCCCGAATTGGACAGGCCGTCCCAGTACTTC. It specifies CASSSYPELDRPSQYF.